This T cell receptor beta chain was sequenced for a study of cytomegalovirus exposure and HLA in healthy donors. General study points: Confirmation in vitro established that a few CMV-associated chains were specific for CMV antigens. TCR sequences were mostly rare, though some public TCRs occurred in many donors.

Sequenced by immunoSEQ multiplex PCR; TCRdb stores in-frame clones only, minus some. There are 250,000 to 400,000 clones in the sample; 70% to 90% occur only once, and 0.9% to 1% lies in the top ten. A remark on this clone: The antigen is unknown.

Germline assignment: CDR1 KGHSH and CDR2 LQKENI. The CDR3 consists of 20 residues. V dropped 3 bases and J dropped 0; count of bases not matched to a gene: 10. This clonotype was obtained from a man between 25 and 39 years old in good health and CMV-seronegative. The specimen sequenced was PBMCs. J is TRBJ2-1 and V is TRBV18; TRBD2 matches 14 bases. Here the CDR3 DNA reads TGTGCCAGCTCACCGGAGACTAGCGGGGGGGCAACCAGCTCCTACAATGAGCAGTTCTTC. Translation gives CASSPETSGGATSSYNEQFF. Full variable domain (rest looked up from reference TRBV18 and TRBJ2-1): NAGVMQNPRHLVRRRGQEARLRCSPMKGHSHVYWYRQLPEEGLKFMVYLQKENIIDESGMPKERFSAEFPKEGPSILRIQQVVRGDSAAYFCASSPETSGGATSSYNEQFFGPGTRLTVL.